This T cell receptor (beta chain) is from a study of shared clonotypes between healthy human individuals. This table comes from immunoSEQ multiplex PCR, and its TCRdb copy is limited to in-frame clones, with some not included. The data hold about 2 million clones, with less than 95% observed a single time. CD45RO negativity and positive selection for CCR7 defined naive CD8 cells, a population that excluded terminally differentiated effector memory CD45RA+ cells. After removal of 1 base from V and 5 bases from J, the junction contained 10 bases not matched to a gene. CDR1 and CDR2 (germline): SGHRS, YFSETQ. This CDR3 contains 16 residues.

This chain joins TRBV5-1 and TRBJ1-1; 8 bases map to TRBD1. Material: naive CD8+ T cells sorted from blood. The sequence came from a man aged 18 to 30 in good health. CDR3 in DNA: TGCGCCAGCAGCTTGTTTCAGGGGGCAGGCGTTACTGAAGCTTTCTTT. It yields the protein CASSLFQGAGVTEAFF.